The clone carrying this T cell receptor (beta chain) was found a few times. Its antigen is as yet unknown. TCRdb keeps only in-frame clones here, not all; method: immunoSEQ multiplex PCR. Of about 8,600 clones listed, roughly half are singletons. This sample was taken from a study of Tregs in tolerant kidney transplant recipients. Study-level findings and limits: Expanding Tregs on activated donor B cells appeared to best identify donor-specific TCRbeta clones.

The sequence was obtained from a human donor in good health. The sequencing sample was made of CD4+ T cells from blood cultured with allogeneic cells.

The CDR3 is CASSLAGGEQYF. CDR3 sequence (DNA): TGCGCCAGCAGCTTGGCGGGAGGCGAGCAGTACTTC. The chain joins TRBV5-1 to TRBJ2-7, with 7 bases aligning to TRBD2. The trim removed 0 bases at V and 6 bases at J, leaving 0 bases unmatched. Germline-derived CDR1 and CDR2 are SGHRS and YFSETQ. This CDR3 region has 12 residues.